This TCR beta chain was sequenced during a study of shared clonotypes between healthy human individuals. Regarding the study as a whole: An effect of sequencing depth on clonotype sharing among donors was expected. Generally, estimated richness proved larger in naive subsets than it did in memory subsets.

Genomic DNA from each subset was divided evenly over several immunoSEQ plates. Some clones are missing from TCRdb's copy, which holds only in-frame ones; the method was immunoSEQ multiplex PCR. Among about 2,100,000 clones listed, more than 85% were seen once. Remarks on this clone: The target antigen is unknown. The same CDR3 can be traced to other DNA sequences in this sample.

Naive CD8 cells, CD45RO-negative and positively selected for CCR7, excluded terminally differentiated effector memory CD45RA+ cells. The germline V gene encodes CDR1 SEHNR and CDR2 FQNEAQ (reference sequence). V dropped 2 bases and J dropped 0 bases, with 5 bases sitting between them. The CDR3 spans 13 residues. This TCR was recovered from a man aged 18 to 30 in good health. Some clones in this sample may be carry-over from other donors' samples. The chain combines TRBV7-9 with TRBJ2-7; D call uncertain. The sequenced sample was naive CD8+ T cells from PBMCs. The CDR3 DNA reads as TGTGCCAGCAGCTTATCAGGCTCCTACGAGCAGTACTTC. Residues: CASSLSGSYEQYF. The full variable domain, its missing parts supplied by reference TRBV7-9 and TRBJ2-7, is DTGVSQNPRHKITKRGQNVTFRCDPISEHNRLYWYRQTLGQGPEFLTYFQNEAQLEKSRLLSDRFSAERPKGSFSTLEIQRTEQGDSAMYLCASSLSGSYEQYFGPGTRLTVT.